The sequence of this TCR beta chain was determined in a study of blood T cell repertoires in COVID-19. Study-wide context: Sites across the United States, Italy and Spain contributed samples from acute and convalescent COVID-19. PBMCs, B-cell-depleted T cells, or T cells were the source of the cDNA or gDNA that made up the material.

V was pared by 3 bases and J by 3 bases, with 15 bases of the junction left unmatched. Germline CDR1 reads SGHTA; CDR2 reads FQGNSA. The CDR3 spans 19 residues. In the study's own analysis: Amplified reference gene primers provided the basis for estimating nucleated cell counts. Repertoires were generated with immunoSEQ multiplex PCR, while TCRdb's copy carries only in-frame clones and drops some. V, J and clone size derive from that table, while D and trimming were established from the DNA sequence. The profile shows roughly 190,000 clones, less than 90% of them singletons. This sequence was found in a woman in her sixties with COVID-19, enrolled during active disease. The chain recombines TRBV7-2 with TRBJ2-1; 9 bases map to TRBD1. The sequenced sample was peripheral blood. The DNA of the CDR3 is TGTGCCAGCAGCTTCCCGGGACAGGGTCGAGTAGCGGGCTACAATGAGCAGTTCTTC. Translating gives CASSFPGQGRVAGYNEQFF.